These 32 T cell receptor beta chains were sequenced from one sample in a study of identical twins. TCRdb re-derived calls from the 5' RACE reads in MiXCR, one entry per CDR3 protein. The top ten hold around 0.57% of the sample, which has around 480,000 distinct CDR3 sequences, 12% to 15% seen once. This sample also appeared in a second study, on yellow fever vaccine responses in identical twins.

The source material was CD4+ T cells sorted from blood. Receptors originate from a woman aged 18-30 years in good health.

This chain uses TRBV6-1 with TRBJ1-1, with D unclear. Germline values: CDR1 MNHNS, CDR2 SASEGT. The CDR3 contains 13 residues. The V gene lost 5 bases and the J gene lost 0 bases, with 7 bases spanning the gap. Written as DNA, the CDR3 is TGTGCCAGCAGTCCGAACATGAACACTGAAGCTTTCTTT. Protein sequence: CASSPNMNTEAFF.

This clonotype came up many times. J is TRBJ2-3 and V is TRBV10-3; perhaps TRBD2 as D (6 bases). The CDR3 covers 14 residues. Germline CDR1 and CDR2: ENHRY and SYGVKD. Trimming removed 6 bases at V and 4 bases at J, with 14 bases between. DNA for the CDR3: TGTGCCATCAGGGGAGGAGTAGCGTCAGATACGCAGTATTTT. It specifies CAIRGGVASDTQYF.

This chain connects TRBV7-2 to TRBJ2-5; D unresolved. The CDR3 runs 13 residues. Trimming removed 2 bases at V and 3 bases at J, with 7 bases between. The germline V gene encodes CDR1 SGHTA and CDR2 FQGNSA. The CDR3, as DNA: TGTGCCAGCAGCTTAAACCCTAAAGAGACCCAGTACTTC. Translation gives CASSLNPKETQYF.

Note on this clonotype: At one boundary the junction diverges from the germline segment, which might be a read error. The V and J genes are TRBV15 and TRBJ2-4; 7 nucleotides agree with TRBD1. From germline, CDR1 is LNHNV and CDR2 YYDKDF (reference sequence). The CDR3 totals 11 residues. As DNA, the CDR3 is TGTGCCACCAGCAGAAGAGGGGGCCTTCACTTC. Its protein is CATSRRGGLHF.

This clonotype was seen many times. The chain uses TRBV19 and TRBJ2-1, with no clear D. Germline CDR1 and CDR2: LNHDA and SQIVND (reference sequence). There are 14 residues in the CDR3. The V and J ends lost 1 base and 7 bases respectively, with 11 bases between them. CDR3 bases: TGTGCCAGTAGTATAGTCCCCCGTGGGAATGAGCAGTTCTTC. It translates to CASSIVPRGNEQFF.

This clonotype occurred a few times. The V and J genes are TRBV10-3 and TRBJ2-7, with D tentatively TRBD1 (6 bases). Germline CDR1 is ENHRY and CDR2 is SYGVKD. V was trimmed by 3 bases and J by 7 bases, leaving 16 bases between them. The CDR3 runs to 14 residues. In DNA, the CDR3 is TGTGCCATCAGTGAAAACAGGGCATCGGGTGAGCAGTACTTC. It codes for CAISENRASGEQYF.

This clonotype was detected a few times. V usage is TRBV3-1 and J usage is TRBJ2-7, with TRBD2 matching over 10 bases. CDR1 and CDR2 (germline): LGHDT, YNNKEL (reference sequence). CDR3 length equals 15 residues. J gave up 9 bases and V 2 bases, and 10 bases lay outside the gene matches. This CDR3 reads CASSQSRTSGALQYF. In DNA form, the CDR3 reads TGTGCCAGCAGCCAATCGCGGACTAGCGGAGCTTTGCAGTACTTC.

The chain joins TRBV12-3 or TRBV12-4 to TRBJ2-6; the D is unclear. This CDR3 contains 15 residues. Trimming removed 6 bases at V and 4 bases at J, with 13 bases between. The CDR3 nucleotides read TGTGCCAGCAGCCCCATCCGGCTCGGGGCCAACGTCCTGACTTTC. The encoded protein is CASSPIRLGANVLTF.

The sample holds a few counts of this clonotype. The rearrangement joins TRBV7-9 to TRBJ1-4; D not resolved. Looked up from germline, CDR1 is SEHNR and CDR2 is FQNEAQ (reference sequence). Between the trimmed V and J ends, which lost 5 bases and 4 bases, there was a span of 8 bases. This CDR3 has 13 residues. The CDR3 reads CASSRLINEKLFF. The CDR3 DNA sequence: TGTGCCAGCAGCAGGCTGATTAATGAAAAACTGTTTTTT.

The V gene is TRBV14, the J gene TRBJ2-3, with D maybe TRBD2 (6 bases). The length of the CDR3 is 22 residues. V lost 0 bases and J 3 bases, leaving 31 bases between the germline ends. CDR1 is SGHDN, CDR2 FVKESK, per germline. The CDR3 spells CASSQDQMEGFSSITLTDTQYF. The CDR3 DNA is TGTGCCAGCAGCCAAGATCAAATGGAGGGTTTTTCATCGATTACCCTAACAGATACGCAGTATTTT.

This clonotype appeared a few times. The CDR3 spells CASGERRGAKNIQYF. CDR3 nucleotides: TGTGCCAGCGGAGAGCGGAGGGGGGCCAAAAACATTCAGTACTTC. V is TRBV6-1 and J is TRBJ2-4; D assignment may be TRBD1 or TRBD2 (6 bases each). The ends were cut back, 8 bases at V and 1 base at J, with 15 bases in the middle. Germline assignment: CDR1 MNHNS and CDR2 SASEGT. There are 15 residues in the CDR3.

This clonotype showed up just a few times. The chain couples TRBV5-1 to TRBJ2-2, with 7 bases lining up with TRBD1. Germline V gene sequence: CDR1 SGHRS, CDR2 YFSETQ. This CDR3 has 13 amino acids. Trimming removed 4 bases from V and 6 bases from J; junction bases left unmatched: 3. The CDR3 loop is CASSTGVPGELFF. Written as DNA, the CDR3 is TGCGCCAGCAGCACAGGGGTTCCCGGGGAGCTGTTTTTT.

This chain uses TRBV30 with TRBJ2-7, with D perhaps matching TRBD2 (6 bases). Germline CDR1 is GTSNPN and CDR2 is SVGIG (reference sequence). V was trimmed by 2 bases and J by 2 bases, leaving 13 bases between them. This CDR3 contains 14 residues. The CDR3 reads CAWSFNSGPYEQYF. CDR3 in DNA: TGTGCCTGGAGTTTCAATAGCGGCCCCTACGAGCAGTACTTC. Based on the CDR3 plus reference TRBV30 and TRBJ2-7, the full variable domain is SQTIHQWPATLVQPVGSPLSLECTVEGTSNPNLYWYRQAAGRGLQLLFYSVGIGQISSEVPQNLSASRPQDRQFILSSKKLLLSDSGFYLCAWSFNSGPYEQYFGPGTRLTVT.

The chain combines TRBV4-2 with TRBJ2-3; 10 nucleotides align to TRBD2. Trimming took 6 bases from V and 5 from J; bases not matched to a gene: 14. CDR1 is LGHNA, CDR2 YNFKEQ, per germline. The CDR3 has 17 residues. Here the CDR3 reads CASRPLKGAGGQDTQYF. CDR3 in DNA: TGTGCCAGCAGACCGTTAAAGGGAGCGGGAGGGCAAGATACGCAGTATTTT.

This clonotype was found a few times. J is TRBJ2-4 and V is TRBV20-1; TRBD1 might be the D (6 bases). V dropped 5 bases and J dropped 5 bases, with 22 bases sitting between them. Germline-derived CDR1 and CDR2 are DFQATT and SNEGSKA (reference sequence). CDR3 length equals 16 residues. In DNA form, the CDR3 reads TGCAGTGCTGCACCACTTACAGGGCTGGCCCAAAACATTCAGTACTTC. The encoded protein is CSAAPLTGLAQNIQYF.

This clonotype occurred a few times. V is TRBV10-3 and J is TRBJ2-7; 9 bases map to TRBD2. J gave up 0 bases and V 5 bases, and 8 bases lay outside the gene matches. The CDR3 contains 16 residues. Germline V gives CDR1 ENHRY, CDR2 SYGVKD. The CDR3 loop reads CAISKASGDYSYEQYF. The CDR3, as DNA: TGTGCCATCAGTAAAGCTAGCGGGGATTACTCCTACGAGCAGTACTTC.

The rearrangement uses TRBV6-2 or TRBV6-3 and TRBJ2-7, with a tentative D call TRBD1 (6 bases). CDR1 is MNHEY and CDR2 is SVGEGT in the germline V gene. V was shortened by 0 bases and J by 3 bases, with 12 bases between the two germline ends. CDR3 length equals 15 residues. CDR3 in amino acids: CASSYSGAGDYEQYF. The CDR3 DNA reads as TGTGCCAGCAGTTACTCGGGGGCTGGAGACTACGAGCAGTACTTC.

This rearrangement joins TRBV5-1 to TRBJ2-1; D not resolved. The CDR3 length is 13 residues. Germline values: CDR1 SGHRS, CDR2 YFSETQ. Trimming took 0 bases from V and 6 from J, leaving 7 bases between them. CDR3 in amino acids: CASSLDRRNEQFF. The CDR3 coding sequence is TGCGCCAGCAGCTTGGACAGACGCAATGAGCAGTTCTTC.

The chain couples TRBV27 to TRBJ1-1; TRBD1 agrees at 7 bases. CDR1 is MNHEY, CDR2 SMNVEV, per germline (reference sequence). The length of the CDR3 is 14 residues. V lost 6 bases, J lost 4 bases, and 8 bases stayed unmatched. DNA for the CDR3: TGTGCCAGCAGCAGGGGGGGTTTGGGCACTGAAGCTTTCTTT. Protein product: CASSRGGLGTEAFF.

This chain uses TRBV30 with TRBJ1-1; 10 bases are shared with TRBD1. Germline trimming cut 7 bases from V and 5 bases from J; bases unmatched to any gene: 4. Per the germline V gene, CDR1 is GTSNPN and CDR2 is SVGIG (reference sequence). The CDR3 runs 12 residues. CDR3 coding DNA: TGTGCCTCGACAGGGGGCTATACTGAAGCTTTCTTT. Amino acid sequence: CASTGGYTEAFF.

The rearrangement joins TRBV7-2 to TRBJ2-7; perhaps TRBD2 as D (5 bases). The length of the CDR3 is 13 residues. The germline gives CDR1 SGHTA, CDR2 FQGNSA. Trimming cost V 5 bases and J 7 bases, with 15 bases left between them. The CDR3 DNA sequence: TGTGCCAGCAGCCCCCGGGCGGGCGGAGAGCAGTACTTC. Amino acids: CASSPRAGGEQYF.

V usage is TRBV7-2 and J usage is TRBJ2-5, with D possibly matching TRBD2 (5 bases). The CDR3 has 12 amino acids. CDR1 is SGHTA, CDR2 FQGNSA, per germline. The ends were cut back, 4 bases at V and 11 bases at J, with 14 bases in the middle. The CDR3 coding sequence is TGTGCCAGCAGCTCCCGGACTGGAAGGCAGTACTTC. Protein product: CASSSRTGRQYF.

This clonotype was recorded a few times. The chain recombines TRBV7-9 with TRBJ2-3; D unresolved. The germline V and J ends were trimmed by 5 bases and 3 bases, with 12 bases remaining between them. The CDR3 has 14 residues. Per the germline V gene, CDR1 is SEHNR and CDR2 is FQNEAQ (reference sequence). In nucleotides, the CDR3 is TGTGCCAGCAGCCCAATTGCTTTGACAGATACGCAGTATTTT. Translated, it gives CASSPIALTDTQYF.

The chain employs TRBV12-3 or TRBV12-4 and TRBJ2-7; no clear D. The CDR3 extends over 12 amino acids. V lost 5 bases to trimming and J lost 12 bases, with 17 bases between them. Written as DNA, the CDR3 is TGTGCCAGCAGTCCTATGTGGGCAGCTCGGTACTTC. Protein: CASSPMWAARYF.

The rearrangement uses TRBV7-2 and TRBJ2-7, with 10 bases aligning to TRBD2. The germline V gene encodes CDR1 SGHTA and CDR2 FQGNSA. This CDR3 is 14 amino acids long. V lost 6 bases, J lost 2 bases, and 4 bases stayed unmatched. CDR3 coding DNA: TGTGCCAGCAGTAACAGCGGGGGGGCCTACGAGCAGTACTTC. Encoded protein: CASSNSGGAYEQYF. The variable domain in full, completed from reference TRBV7-2 and TRBJ2-7, reads GAGVSQSPSNKVTEKGKDVELRCDPISGHTALYWYRQSLGQGLEFLIYFQGNSAPDKSGLPSDRFSAERTGGSVSTLTIQRTQQEDSAVYLCASSNSGGAYEQYFGPGTRLTVT.

This clonotype was counted at least ten times. The chain joins TRBV7-2 to TRBJ1-5; a possible D gene is TRBD1 (6 bases). CDR3 length: 13 residues. V was pared by 2 bases and J by 5 bases, with 7 bases between. Germline V gene data show CDR1 as SGHTA and CDR2 as FQGNSA. As DNA, the CDR3 is TGTGCCAGCAGCTTAAGGGGGGATCAGCCCCAGCATTTT. Translated, it gives CASSLRGDQPQHF. The variable domain in full, with the rest retrieved from reference TRBV7-2 and TRBJ1-5, is GAGVSQSPSNKVTEKGKDVELRCDPISGHTALYWYRQSLGQGLEFLIYFQGNSAPDKSGLPSDRFSAERTGGSVSTLTIQRTQQEDSAVYLCASSLRGDQPQHFGDGTRLSIL.

This chain connects TRBV11-3 to TRBJ2-1; 9 nucleotides match TRBD2. The CDR3 spans 15 residues. V gave up 4 bases and J gave up 4 bases; unmatched junction bases: 5. Looked up from germline, CDR1 is SGHNT and CDR2 is YENEEA. The CDR3 loop reads CASSSTSGKYNEQFF. In DNA form, the CDR3 reads TGTGCCAGCAGCTCGACTAGCGGAAAATACAATGAGCAGTTCTTC.

CDR3 sequence reads: CASSLADGNTIYF. CDR3 DNA: TGTGCCAGCAGCTTAGCTGATGGAAACACCATATATTTT. This rearrangement joins TRBV7-2 to TRBJ1-3; D is ambiguous. Trimming left V 0 bases short and J 3 bases short, with 3 bases between. Per the germline V gene, CDR1 is SGHTA and CDR2 is FQGNSA. The CDR3 extends over 13 amino acids.

This clonotype was seen a handful of times. The chain employs TRBV2 and TRBJ2-1; no definite D call. The CDR3 spans 12 residues. Germline assignment: CDR1 SNHLY and CDR2 FYNNEI. Trimming removed 6 bases at V and 3 bases at J, with 6 bases between. CDR3 sequence (DNA): TGTGCCAGCAGCGAGGACTACAATGAGCAGTTCTTC. Amino acid sequence: CASSEDYNEQFF.

This clonotype has just a few counts. The V and J genes are TRBV2 and TRBJ2-7; tentatively, D is TRBD1 (6 bases). Germline values: CDR1 SNHLY, CDR2 FYNNEI. V was trimmed by 3 bases and J by 3 bases, leaving 9 bases between them. The CDR3 covers 13 residues. The CDR3 region is CASSEDSYYEQYF. CDR3 nucleotides: TGTGCCAGCAGTGAGGACAGCTACTACGAGCAGTACTTC.

The chain couples TRBV11-2 to TRBJ2-6; TRBD1 matches 11 bases. CDR3 length: 19 residues. Trimming removed 6 bases from V and 0 bases from J; junction bases left unmatched: 10. Germline-derived CDR1 and CDR2 are SGHAT and FQNNGV. The CDR3 sequence: CASSSPDRGRLSGANVLTF. The DNA for the CDR3 is TGTGCCAGCAGTTCACCGGACAGGGGGCGCCTCTCTGGGGCCAACGTCCTGACTTTC.

In its sample, this clonotype was seen a few times. The chain recombines TRBV4-1 with TRBJ2-7; D perhaps matches TRBD1 (5 bases). The germline V and J ends were trimmed by 4 bases and 0 bases, with 19 bases remaining between them. Per germline, CDR1 MGHRA and CDR2 YSYEKL. The CDR3 is 17 amino acids. This chain's CDR3 is CASSPRSFPGNSYEQYF. CDR3 nucleotides: TGCGCCAGCAGCCCGCGGTCTTTCCCAGGGAACTCCTACGAGCAGTACTTC.